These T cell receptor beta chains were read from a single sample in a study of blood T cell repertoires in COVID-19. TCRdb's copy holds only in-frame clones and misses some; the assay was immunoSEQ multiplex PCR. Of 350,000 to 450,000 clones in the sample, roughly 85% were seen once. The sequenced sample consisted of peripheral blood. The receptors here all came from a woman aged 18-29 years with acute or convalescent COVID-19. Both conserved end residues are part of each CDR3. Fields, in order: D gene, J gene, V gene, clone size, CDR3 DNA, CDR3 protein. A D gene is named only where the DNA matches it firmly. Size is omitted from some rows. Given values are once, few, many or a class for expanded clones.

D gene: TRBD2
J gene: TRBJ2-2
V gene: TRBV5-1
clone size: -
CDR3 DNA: TGCGCCAGCAGCTTGGATACTCGACTAGCGGGAGTTCGCACCGGGGAGCTGTTTTTT
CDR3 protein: CASSLDTRLAGVRTGELFF

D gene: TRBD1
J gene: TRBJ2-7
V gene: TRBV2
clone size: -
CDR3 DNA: TGTGCCAGCAGTGATCGGACAGGTGCCTACGAGCAGTACTTC
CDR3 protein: CASSDRTGAYEQYF

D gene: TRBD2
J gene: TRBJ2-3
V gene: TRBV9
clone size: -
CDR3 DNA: TGTGCCAGCAGCGTAGATCATGGCGAGCGGGGAGCAGATACGCAGTATTTT
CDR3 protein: CASSVDHGERGADTQYF

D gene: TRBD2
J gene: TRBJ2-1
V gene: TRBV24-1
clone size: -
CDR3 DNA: TGTGCCACCAGTGATTTGGCCACACTAGCGGGAGGGGGCGATGAGCAGTTCTTC
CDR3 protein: CATSDLATLAGGGDEQFF

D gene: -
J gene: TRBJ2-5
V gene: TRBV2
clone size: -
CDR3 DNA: TGTGCCAGCATTATGCAAAGCGGCTCCCAAGAGACCCAGTACTTC
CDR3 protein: CASIMQSGSQETQYF

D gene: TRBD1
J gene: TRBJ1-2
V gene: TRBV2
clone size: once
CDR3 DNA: TGTGCCAGGGGGCCGGGACAGGACCCCAACTATGGCTACACCTTC
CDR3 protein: CARGPGQDPNYGYTF

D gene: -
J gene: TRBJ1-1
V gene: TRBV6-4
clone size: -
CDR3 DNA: TGTGCCAGCAGTGAAGGGCGCGGGGGGAACACTGAAGCTTTCTTT
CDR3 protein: CASSEGRGGNTEAFF

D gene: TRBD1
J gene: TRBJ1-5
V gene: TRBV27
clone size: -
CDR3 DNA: TGTGCCAGCAGGCGGACAGGGGTGATCTTCAATCAGCCCCAGCATTTT
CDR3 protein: CASRRTGVIFNQPQHF

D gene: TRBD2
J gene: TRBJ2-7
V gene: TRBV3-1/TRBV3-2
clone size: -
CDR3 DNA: TGTGCCAGCAGCCAAGAGCGGGAGCCCTACGAGCAGTACTTC
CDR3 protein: CASSQEREPYEQYF

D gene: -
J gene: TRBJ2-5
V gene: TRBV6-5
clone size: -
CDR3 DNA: TGTGCCAGCAGTTACAATCGGGGGGAGACCCAGTACTTC
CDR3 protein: CASSYNRGETQYF

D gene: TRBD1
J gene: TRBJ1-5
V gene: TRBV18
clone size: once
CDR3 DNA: TGTGCCAGCTCTCAGAAGAGACAGGGCGATCAGCCCCAGCATTTT
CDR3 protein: CASSQKRQGDQPQHF

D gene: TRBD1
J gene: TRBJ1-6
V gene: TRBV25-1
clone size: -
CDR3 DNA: TGTGCCAGCTCCGAGACAGGGTTAGATTCACCCCTCCACTTT
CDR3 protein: CASSETGLDSPLHF

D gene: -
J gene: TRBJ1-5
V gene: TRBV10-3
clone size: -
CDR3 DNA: TGTGCCATCAGCAGCGGGGATGGGGGGAATCAGCCCCAGCATTTT
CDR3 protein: CAISSGDGGNQPQHF

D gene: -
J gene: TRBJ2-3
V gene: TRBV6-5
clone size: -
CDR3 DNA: TGTGCCAGCAGTTACTCGCCCCCGGGAACCACAGATACGCAGTATTTT
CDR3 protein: CASSYSPPGTTDTQYF

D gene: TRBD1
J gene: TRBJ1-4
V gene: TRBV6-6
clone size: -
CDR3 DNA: TGTGCCAGCAGTCCGGGGACAGGGGACGTAAAGTACAGGGGAAATGAAAAACTGTTTTTT
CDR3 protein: CASSPGTGDVKYRGNEKLFF

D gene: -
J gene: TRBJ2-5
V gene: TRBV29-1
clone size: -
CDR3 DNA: TGCAGCGTTGAAGCAGGGCGCGAGACCCAGTACTTC
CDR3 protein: CSVEAGRETQYF

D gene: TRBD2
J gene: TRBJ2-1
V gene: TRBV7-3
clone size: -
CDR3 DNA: TGTGCCAGCAGCTTAGGGACTAGCGGGTTCGATGAGCAGTTCTTC
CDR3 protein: CASSLGTSGFDEQFF

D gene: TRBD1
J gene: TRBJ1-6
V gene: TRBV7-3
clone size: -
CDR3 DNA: TGTGCCAGCAGTTGGACGGGACAGCCAGCCTCACCCCTCCACTTT
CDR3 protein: CASSWTGQPASPLHF

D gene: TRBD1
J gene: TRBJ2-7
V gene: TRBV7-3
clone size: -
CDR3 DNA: TGTGCCAGCAGCTTAACACGGACAGGCCTATACGAGCAGTACTTC
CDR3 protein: CASSLTRTGLYEQYF

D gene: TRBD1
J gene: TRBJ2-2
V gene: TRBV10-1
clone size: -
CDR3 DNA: TGCGCCAGCAGTGAGGGACAGGGAATAGGCGGGGAGCTGTTTTTT
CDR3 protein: CASSEGQGIGGELFF

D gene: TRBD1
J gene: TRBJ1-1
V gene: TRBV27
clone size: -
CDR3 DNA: TGTGCCAGCAGTCCAAGACAGGGCGTTGAAGCTTTCTTT
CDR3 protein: CASSPRQGVEAFF

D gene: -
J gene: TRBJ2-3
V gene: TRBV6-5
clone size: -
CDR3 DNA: TGTGCCAGCAGTTACTCTACAGGGAGCGTAGATACGCAGTATTTT
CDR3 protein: CASSYSTGSVDTQYF

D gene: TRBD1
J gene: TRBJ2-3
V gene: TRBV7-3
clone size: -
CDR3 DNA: TGTGCCAGCAGTTTTAGGGACAGAGCCACAGATACGCAGTATTTT
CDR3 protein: CASSFRDRATDTQYF

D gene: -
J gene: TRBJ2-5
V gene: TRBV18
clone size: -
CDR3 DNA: TGTGCCAGCTCACAGGGGTCTCAAGAGACCCAGTACTTC
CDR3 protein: CASSQGSQETQYF

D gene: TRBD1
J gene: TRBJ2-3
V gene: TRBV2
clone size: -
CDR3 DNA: TGTGCCAGCAGCCGACAGGGGGAGACTACAGATACGCAGTATTTT
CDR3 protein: CASSRQGETTDTQYF

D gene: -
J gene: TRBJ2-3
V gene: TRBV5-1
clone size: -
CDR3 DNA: TGCGCCAGCAGCTCGTCCGGGTCCGTCGGAGATACGCAGTATTTT
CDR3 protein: CASSSSGSVGDTQYF

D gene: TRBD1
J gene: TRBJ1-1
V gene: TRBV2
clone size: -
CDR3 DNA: TGTGCCAGCATCGCAAGGACAGGGGACACTGAAGCTTTCTTT
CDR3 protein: CASIARTGDTEAFF

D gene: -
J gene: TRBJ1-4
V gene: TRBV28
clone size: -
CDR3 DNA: TGTGCCAGCAGTTTAATCTCAGGGGCGCATGAAAAACTGTTTTTT
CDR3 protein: CASSLISGAHEKLFF

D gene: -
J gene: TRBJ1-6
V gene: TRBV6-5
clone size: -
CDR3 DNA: TGTGCCAGCAGGCGGGTCCCTGGGACACCCCTCCACTTT
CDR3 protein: CASRRVPGTPLHF

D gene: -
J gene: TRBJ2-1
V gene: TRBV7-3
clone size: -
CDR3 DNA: TGCGCCAGCAGCTTAGATGGAGTCTCCTACAATGAGCAGTTCTTC
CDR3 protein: CASSLDGVSYNEQFF

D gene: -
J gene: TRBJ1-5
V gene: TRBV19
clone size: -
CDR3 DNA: TGTGCCAGTAGTGGGGCAGAAGGGGCGAGTCAGCCCCAGCATTTT
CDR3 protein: CASSGAEGASQPQHF

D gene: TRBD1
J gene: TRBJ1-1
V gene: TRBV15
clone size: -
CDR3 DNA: TGTGCCACCAGCCCTTGGACAGGGGGCACGAACACTGAAGCTTTCTTT
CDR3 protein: CATSPWTGGTNTEAFF

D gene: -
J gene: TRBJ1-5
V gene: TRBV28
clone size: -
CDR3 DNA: TGTGCCAGCAGTCGTCCCCGGGACATTGATCAGCCCCAGCATTTT
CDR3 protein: CASSRPRDIDQPQHF